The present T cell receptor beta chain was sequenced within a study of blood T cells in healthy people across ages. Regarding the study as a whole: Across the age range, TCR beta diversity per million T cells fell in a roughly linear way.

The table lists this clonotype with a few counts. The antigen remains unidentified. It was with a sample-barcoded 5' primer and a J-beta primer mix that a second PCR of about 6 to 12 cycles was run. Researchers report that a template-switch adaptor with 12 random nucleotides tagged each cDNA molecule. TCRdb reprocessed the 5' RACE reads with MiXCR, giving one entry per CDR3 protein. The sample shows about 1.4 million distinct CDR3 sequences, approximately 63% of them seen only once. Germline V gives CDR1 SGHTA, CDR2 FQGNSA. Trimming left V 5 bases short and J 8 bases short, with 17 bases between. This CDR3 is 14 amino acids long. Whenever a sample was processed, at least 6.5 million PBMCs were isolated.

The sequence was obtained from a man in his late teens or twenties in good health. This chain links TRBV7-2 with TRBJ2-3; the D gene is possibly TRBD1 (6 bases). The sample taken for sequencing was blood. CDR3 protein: CASSLAGAQSTQYF. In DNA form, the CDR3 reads TGTGCCAGCAGCCTCGCAGGGGCTCAGAGTACGCAGTATTTT.